These 13 T cell receptor beta chains were sequenced from one sample in a study of blood T cells in healthy people across ages. Primed by a sample-barcoded 5' primer and a J-beta primer mix, a second PCR proceeded for roughly 6 to 12 cycles. TCRdb itself ran the 5' RACE reads through MiXCR, one entry per CDR3 protein. The sample lists 1.4 million or so distinct CDR3 sequences, around 40% seen once, with about 4.1% in the top ten. What was sequenced was blood. Source of these receptors: a woman younger than 35 in good health.

This clonotype was detected only a few times. The gene calls are TRBV29-1 and TRBJ2-3; 7 bases match TRBD1. Unmatched junction bases numbered 10, after V lost 5 bases and J lost 2 bases. From germline, CDR1 is SQVTM and CDR2 ANQGSEA. The CDR3 consists of 15 residues. In DNA, the CDR3 is TGCAGCGTTATAGCCGGGACAGACCTCACAGATACGCAGTATTTT. This translates into CSVIAGTDLTDTQYF.

The chain couples TRBV6-2 or TRBV6-3 to TRBJ2-1; possible D gene TRBD2, 7 bases. Per the germline V gene, CDR1 is MNHEY and CDR2 is SVGEGT. The CDR3 covers 15 residues. Trimming shortened V by 8 bases and J by 6 bases, and 20 bases separated the two germline ends. CDR3 sequence reads: CASCFGGGGINEQFF. In nucleotides, the CDR3 is TGTGCCAGCTGCTTTGGCGGGGGCGGGATCAATGAGCAGTTCTTC.

The CDR3 region has the DNA TGTGCCAGCAGCTCTTCTTCCCCGGGAGCTTTCTTT. It codes for CASSSSSPGAFF. The rearrangement joins TRBV7-9 to TRBJ1-1; D is undetermined. In germline, CDR1 is SEHNR, CDR2 FQNEAQ (reference sequence). V was shortened by 4 bases and J by 10 bases, with 13 bases between the two germline ends. This CDR3 comprises 12 residues.

The chain employs TRBV12-3 or TRBV12-4 and TRBJ2-5; D not resolved. The CDR3 contains 11 residues. Between the trimmed V and J ends, which lost 3 bases and 13 bases, there was a span of 12 bases. This CDR3 reads CASSFVGPPYF. DNA of the CDR3: TGTGCCAGCAGTTTTGTTGGGCCCCCGTACTTC.

The chain carries TRBV5-1 and TRBJ2-3, with 11 bases fitting TRBD2. Germline CDR1 and CDR2: SGHRS and YFSETQ. V was pared by 5 bases and J by 2 bases, with 4 bases of the junction left unmatched. The CDR3 loop spans 15 amino acids. The CDR3 loop is CASRPTSGNTDTQYF. The CDR3 DNA sequence: TGCGCCAGCAGACCGACTAGCGGGAACACAGATACGCAGTATTTT.

This clonotype came up a few times. This chain joins TRBV11-2 and TRBJ2-2; maybe TRBD1 (5 bases). CDR3 length: 12 residues. Trimming cost V 5 bases and J 6 bases, with 7 bases left between them. Germline V CDR1 and CDR2: SGHAT, FQNNGV. CDR3 residues: CASSQGSGELFF. The CDR3 DNA sequence: TGTGCCAGCAGCCAGGGATCCGGGGAGCTGTTTTTT.

This clonotype was recorded a few times. The V and J genes are TRBV27 and TRBJ2-7, with 8 bases that match TRBD1. The germline V gene encodes CDR1 MNHEY and CDR2 SMNVEV (reference sequence). This CDR3 is built from 16 residues. The junction had 7 bases not matched to a gene; V was cut back by 2 bases and J by 1 base. The CDR3 loop is CASSLSSGQGSYEQYF. CDR3 nucleotides: TGTGCCAGCAGTTTAAGTTCCGGACAGGGTTCCTACGAGCAGTACTTC.

This clonotype was seen a handful of times. J is TRBJ2-3 and V is TRBV11-1; possible D gene TRBD2, 5 bases. This CDR3 has 16 amino acids. Germline V gene data show CDR1 as SGHAT and CDR2 as FQDESV (reference sequence). Trimming took off 0 bases at V and 0 bases at J, with 10 bases between the two ends. CDR3 in DNA: TGTGCCAGCAGCTTAGCGCAGAGGGAGAGCACAGATACGCAGTATTTT. Amino acid sequence: CASSLAQRESTDTQYF.

The chain is built from TRBV6-5 and TRBJ2-1; TRBD1 matches 9 bases. Gene TRBJ2-7 matches the end of the DNA better, so the J call may be wrong. The CDR3 runs to 15 residues. Germline V lookup: CDR1 MNHEY, CDR2 SVGAGI. CDR3 in amino acids: CASSHRGQYYNEQYF. CDR3 DNA sequence: TGTGCCAGCAGTCACAGGGGGCAGTACTACAATGAGCAGTACTTC.

The CDR3 bases are TGCAGTGCTAGGACATACCAAGAGACCCAGTACTTC. This sequence encodes CSARTYQETQYF. The V and J genes are TRBV20-1 and TRBJ2-5, with D hard to call. Trimming shortened V by 3 bases and J by 0 bases, and 5 bases separated the two germline ends. This CDR3 spans 12 amino acids. Germline loops: CDR1 DFQATT, CDR2 SNEGSKA (reference sequence).

CDR3 protein: CSAREGGNHQPQHF. DNA of the CDR3: TGCAGTGCTAGAGAGGGCGGGAATCATCAGCCCCAGCATTTT. The rearrangement links TRBV20-1 to TRBJ1-5, with unresolved D. V lost 0 bases, J lost 5 bases, and 11 bases lay in between. The CDR3 extends over 14 amino acids. Germline V gene lookup returns CDR1 DFQATT and CDR2 SNEGSKA (reference sequence).

The table lists this clonotype with a few counts. The V and J genes are TRBV2 and TRBJ1-1, with D uncertain. The germline V gene has CDR1 SNHLY and CDR2 FYNNEI. The V gene lost 0 bases and the J gene lost 2 bases, with 16 bases spanning the gap. The CDR3 totals 17 residues. The DNA of the CDR3 is TGTGCCAGCAGTGAAGCGCTTCGGAGGGCATTCAACACTGAAGCTTTCTTT. Protein sequence: CASSEALRRAFNTEAFF.

V and J are TRBV3-1 and TRBJ1-3; D call uncertain. Germline CDR1 reads LGHDT; CDR2 reads YNNKEL (reference sequence). CDR3 length: 15 amino acids. The V end was cut by 0 bases, the J end by 3 bases, with 9 bases between. DNA for the CDR3: TGTGCCAGCAGCCAAGATTCGAGGGTTGGAAACACCATATATTTT. It translates to CASSQDSRVGNTIYF. The complete variable domain, with remaining parts taken from reference TRBV3-1 and TRBJ1-3, reads DTAVSQTPKYLVTQMGNDKSIKCEQNLGHDTMYWYKQDSKKFLKIMFSYNNKELIINETVPNRFSPKSPDKAHLNLHINSLELGDSAVYFCASSQDSRVGNTIYFGEGSWLTVV.